Only a few counts were recorded for the clone carrying this TCR beta chain. The antigen is not known. The data were taken from a study of T cell repertoires in cytomegalovirus infection. Broader study findings: Ex vivo, HLA-C-restricted CMV-specific TCR beta clonotypes prevailed over the rest of the response.

Via MiXCR, TCRdb re-called the reads, giving one row per CDR3 protein. Altogether more than 95,000 distinct CDR3 sequences are present, roughly 32% being singletons, with the ten largest covering approximately 59%. The CDR3 is 13 residues long. The germline V gene has CDR1 MNHNS and CDR2 SASEGT. With 4 bases removed from V and 6 bases from J, the gap between germline ends came to 9 bases. The TCR sequence derives from a human donor in good health (CMV status not recorded). Some clones in this sample may be carry-over from other donors' samples. This sample comprised CD8+ T cells from cultured PBMCs, obtained from culture after CMV antigen stimulation. The V and J genes are TRBV6-1 and TRBJ2-2, with a weak D call TRBD1 (5 bases). CDR3 bases: TGTGCCAGCAGTGTAGGGGTTCCCGGGGAGCTGTTTTTT. Residues: CASSVGVPGELFF.